This TCR beta chain emerged from a study of Graves' ophthalmopathy and Graves' hyperthyroidism. The TCR beta CDR3 regions underwent amplification from RNA transcripts. HTBI primers were used in a first-round RT-PCR, which preceded a second-round multiplex PCR. TCRdb redid the calling of the multiplex PCR reads with MiXCR, one entry per CDR3 protein. The sample carries a few hundred thousand distinct CDR3 sequences, about a sixth recorded once. In this sample, this clonotype turned up many times. Its antigen remains unidentified. Study findings and constraints: For separating ophthalmopathy from stable hyperthyroidism, a 13-signature model gave 85% to 90% sensitivity and 81.08% specificity. Its predictions of ophthalmopathy progression gave the model 70.59% sensitivity and 72.22% specificity.

The study enrolled ophthalmopathy donors with moderate-to-severe activity, CAS ≥3, NOSPECS ≥4 and duration under 3 months. This clonotype was obtained from an adult man with Graves' ophthalmopathy. Sequenced material: peripheral blood.

Here the CDR3 reads CASSLANIRTSPGELFF. CDR3 bases: TGTGCCAGCAGCTTAGCGAATATCAGGACTAGCCCCGGGGAGCTGTTTTTT. The chain links TRBV7-8 to TRBJ2-2, with 8 bases fitting TRBD2. This CDR3 spans 17 amino acids. The ends lost 0 bases at V and 6 bases at J; junction bases unmatched: 9. Germline lookup yields CDR1 SGHVS and CDR2 FQNEAQ.